These 21 T cell receptor beta chains share one sample of origin, sequenced in a study of vaccination and CD4 T cells after COVID-19. Described treatment: approximately nine-day PBMC culture with coronavirus spike peptide pools or control peptides (ViraFEST assay). Sequencing of cultured CD4+ T cell DNA used the Oncomine TCR Beta short-read assay. TCRdb reprocessed the PCR reads with MiXCR, giving one entry per CDR3 protein. The sample lists some 11,000 distinct CDR3 sequences; approximately 25% were seen once. Which antigens these TCRs recognize remains unknown. The source was CD4+ T cells from blood, cultured in vitro, collected after SARS-CoV-2 vaccination. Source of these receptors: a human donor who had recovered from COVID-19.

Here the CDR3 reads CASADRGSTDTQYF. The CDR3 nucleotides are TGTGCCAGCGCAGACAGGGGTAGCACAGATACGCAGTATTTT. This rearrangement joins TRBV11-3 to TRBJ2-3, with 8 bases that match TRBD1. This CDR3 region has 14 residues. Germline CDR1 is SGHNT and CDR2 is YENEEA. V was clipped by 8 bases and J by 0 bases; unmatched bases: 4. Supplemented by reference TRBV11-3 and TRBJ2-3, the full variable domain reads EAGVVQSPRYKIIEKKQPVAFWCNPISGHNTLYWYLQNLGQGPELLIRYENEEAVDDSQLPKDRFSAERLKGVDSTLKIQPAELGDSAVYLCASADRGSTDTQYFGPGTRLTVL.

By proportion, this clonotype is medium-sized. The V call is TRBV28, the J call TRBJ2-7; 9 positions agree with TRBD1. The CDR3 length is 15 residues. V lost 7 bases to trimming and J lost 4 bases; unmatched junction nucleotides: 11. In germline, CDR1 is MDHEN, CDR2 SYDVKM. CDR3 coding DNA: TGTGCCAGCACGCCCCAAACAGGGGGCGATTACGAGCAGTACTTC. Protein: CASTPQTGGDYEQYF.

The chain employs TRBV28 and TRBJ1-1; TRBD1 matches at 11 bases. J was trimmed by 3 bases and V by 5 bases; bases with no gene match: 8. CDR1 MDHEN and CDR2 SYDVKM come from the germline V gene. This CDR3 spans 16 amino acids. In DNA form, the CDR3 reads TGTGCCAGCAGTAGGCGGACAGGGGGCGGATACACTGAAGCTTTCTTT. It codes for CASSRRTGGGYTEAFF.

By sample fraction, this clonotype is medium-sized. The chain recombines TRBV28 with TRBJ1-2; D gene unclear. Trimming left V 4 bases short and J 4 bases short, with 4 bases between. Germline V CDR1 and CDR2: MDHEN, SYDVKM. The CDR3 loop spans 11 amino acids. The CDR3 bases are TGTGCCAGCAGTTACGTCTATGGCTACACCTTC. Translating it yields CASSYVYGYTF.

This clonotype was seen only a few times. The chain has TRBV27 and TRBJ2-7, with 9 bases aligning to TRBD2. Per the germline V gene, CDR1 is MNHEY and CDR2 is SMNVEV (reference sequence). Germline trimming cut 6 bases from V and 0 bases from J; bases unmatched to any gene: 6. The CDR3 extends over 15 amino acids. The chain's CDR3 is CASRTAGGSSYEQYF. In DNA form, the CDR3 reads TGTGCCAGCAGAACAGCGGGGGGCAGCTCCTACGAGCAGTACTTC.

By sample share, this clonotype is medium-sized. CDR3 sequence (DNA): TGTGCCAGCAGACTTCGGTGGGAGACCCAGTACTTC. Translating gives CASRLRWETQYF. The V and J genes are TRBV28 and TRBJ2-5; unclear D gene. Trimming shortened V by 6 bases and J by 5 bases, and 10 bases separated the two germline ends. Per the germline V gene, CDR1 is MDHEN and CDR2 is SYDVKM. The CDR3 loop spans 12 amino acids.

The rearrangement uses TRBV29-1 and TRBJ2-3; D is ambiguous. Germline assignment: CDR1 SQVTM and CDR2 ANQGSEA. The CDR3 spans 12 residues. The germline V and J ends were trimmed by 2 bases and 5 bases, with 8 bases remaining between them. CDR3 coding DNA: TGCAGCGTTGAAAATGGGCAAGATACGCAGTATTTT. Encoded protein: CSVENGQDTQYF.

J is TRBJ2-7 and V is TRBV11-2, with 10 bases matching TRBD2. This CDR3 spans 16 amino acids. Germline V CDR1 and CDR2: SGHAT, FQNNGV. Trimming took 1 base from V and 4 from J; bases not matched to a gene: 7. The CDR3 DNA reads TGTGCCAGCAGCTTAGCCGGGACTAGCGAGATGTACGAGCAGTACTTC. Its translation: CASSLAGTSEMYEQYF.

This clonotype is medium-sized (0.01 to 0.1%) by share. This chain connects TRBV20-1 to TRBJ1-5; 10 bases are a match to TRBD1. CDR3 length equals 13 residues. Germline CDR1 and CDR2: DFQATT and SNEGSKA (reference sequence). V dropped 6 bases and J dropped 7; count of bases not matched to a gene: 6. Here the CDR3 DNA reads TGCAGTGCCCTGGGACAGGGGAGCCAGCCCCAGCATTTT. This sequence encodes CSALGQGSQPQHF.

This clonotype was seen a handful of times. The V and J genes are TRBV24-1 and TRBJ2-3; the match to TRBD1 covers 7 bases. The CDR3 loop spans 13 amino acids. V was pared by 11 bases and J by 6 bases, with 10 bases of the junction left unmatched. From germline, CDR1 is KGHDR and CDR2 SFDVKD. CDR3 nucleotide sequence: TGTGCCATCACAGGGGCAAGTTCGGATACGCAGTATTTT. It yields the protein CAITGASSDTQYF.

The rearrangement links TRBV21-1 to TRBJ2-7; TRBD1 reflects the table's D call only, with no check against the DNA. TRBV21-1 is annotated as a pseudogene. The CDR3 is made up of 13 amino acids. CDR3 sequence reads: CASRRDSIYEQYF. The CDR3 bases are TGTGCCAGCAGAAGGGACAGCATATACGAGCAGTACTTC.

This clonotype appeared a few times. The V and J genes are TRBV6-1 and TRBJ2-7, with unresolved D. From germline, CDR1 is MNHNS and CDR2 SASEGT. The V end lost 8 bases, the J end lost 0 bases, and 5 bases lay between the germline ends. This CDR3 comprises 11 residues. As DNA, the CDR3 is TGTGCCAGCGGCAGCTCCTACGAGCAGTACTTC. Its protein product is CASGSSYEQYF.

In DNA form, the CDR3 reads TGTGCCAGCAGCTTAGAAGAAAGAGGTGAAGCTTTCTTT. It translates to CASSLEERGEAFF. The V and J genes are TRBV7-9 and TRBJ1-1, with D unresolved. CDR1 is SEHNR and CDR2 is FQNEAQ in the germline V gene (reference sequence). The CDR3 length is 13 residues. Trimming took off 1 base at V and 7 bases at J, with 10 bases between the two ends. Together with reference TRBV7-9 and TRBJ1-1, the CDR3 gives the full variable domain: DTGVSQNPRHKITKRGQNVTFRCDPISEHNRLYWYRQTLGQGPEFLTYFQNEAQLEKSRLLSDRFSAERPKGSFSTLEIQRTEQGDSAMYLCASSLEERGEAFFGQGTRLTVV.

In its sample, this clonotype was seen a few times. This chain uses TRBV19 with TRBJ1-2; D gene ambiguous. Trimming stripped 5 bases from V and 0 bases from J, with 10 bases between. This CDR3 spans 14 amino acids. Germline V CDR1 and CDR2: LNHDA, SQIVND (reference sequence). CDR3 coding DNA: TGTGCCAGTAGTCCAATCAGTGCTAACTATGGCTACACCTTC. It yields the protein CASSPISANYGYTF.

J is TRBJ1-6 and V is TRBV5-1; 8 nucleotides agree with TRBD1. This CDR3 region has 16 residues. V dropped 4 bases and J dropped 7; count of bases not matched to a gene: 10. Germline V gives CDR1 SGHRS, CDR2 YFSETQ. The CDR3 region has the DNA TGCGCCAGCAGCCTACTCAGGACAGGGCGAAATTCACCCCTCCACTTT. This translates into CASSLLRTGRNSPLHF. Looking up the rest from reference TRBV5-1 and TRBJ1-6 gives the full variable domain: KAGVTQTPRYLIKTRGQQVTLSCSPISGHRSVSWYQQTPGQGLQFLFEYFSETQRNKGNFPGRFSGRQFSNSRSEMNVSTLELGDSALYLCASSLLRTGRNSPLHFGNGTRLTVT.

V and J are TRBV27 and TRBJ2-5, with 9 positions matching TRBD2. The CDR3 totals 20 residues. Trimming removed 0 bases from V and 0 bases from J; junction bases left unmatched: 14. CDR1 is MNHEY and CDR2 is SMNVEV in the germline V gene (reference sequence). For the CDR3, the DNA is TGTGCCAGCAGTTTATCCGCCCGGTGGCTAGCGGGACAAAACCAAGAGACCCAGTACTTC. This gives the protein CASSLSARWLAGQNQETQYF.

The chain recombines TRBV19 with TRBJ1-5; 10 bases map to TRBD1. CDR1 and CDR2 from the germline V gene are LNHDA and SQIVND (reference sequence). Trimming cost V 9 bases and J 4 bases; bases outside gene matches: 6. The CDR3 is made up of 14 amino acids. CDR3 sequence reads: CASQLGQGNQPQHF. The CDR3 DNA reads as TGTGCCAGCCAGTTGGGACAGGGGAATCAGCCCCAGCATTTT.

The rearrangement links TRBV4-2 to TRBJ2-3; tentatively, D is TRBD2 (6 bases). Germline V gene lookup returns CDR1 LGHNA and CDR2 YNFKEQ. V shed 4 bases and J shed 2 bases, with 13 bases lying between them. The length of the CDR3 is 15 residues. The CDR3 spells CASSPRAGPTDTQYF. Here the CDR3 DNA reads TGTGCCAGCAGCCCCAGGGCGGGGCCCACAGATACGCAGTATTTT.

This clonotype was seen more than once but under ten times. The rearrangement links TRBV7-9 to TRBJ1-2, with unresolved D. Trimming shortened V by 2 bases and J by 0 bases, and 10 bases separated the two germline ends. From germline, CDR1 is SEHNR and CDR2 FQNEAQ (reference sequence). The length of the CDR3 is 15 residues. CDR3 residues: CASSLTGLSNYGYTF. CDR3 DNA: TGTGCCAGCAGCTTAACCGGCCTATCTAACTATGGCTACACCTTC.

By sample share, this clonotype is medium-sized. The chain combines TRBV20-1 with TRBJ2-5; tentatively, D is TRBD1 or TRBD2 (5 bases each). CDR3 length: 14 amino acids. Germline V gene sequence: CDR1 DFQATT, CDR2 SNEGSKA (reference sequence). V was clipped by 2 bases and J by 7 bases, with 17 bases between them. The CDR3 loop is CSARPGTARGTQYF. CDR3 in DNA: TGCAGTGCTAGACCCGGGACGGCAAGAGGGACCCAGTACTTC.

This clonotype was seen a handful of times. The chain links TRBV4-3 to TRBJ2-7, with 8 bases that match TRBD1. The CDR3 has 16 residues. Germline CDR1 and CDR2: LGHNA and YSLEER. V shed 5 bases, J shed 4 bases, and the junction held 13 bases outside the gene matches. The DNA of the CDR3 is TGCGCCAGCAGCAATATCGGACAGGGCGGCAAGTACGAGCAGTACTTC. This gives the protein CASSNIGQGGKYEQYF.